This T cell receptor beta chain was recovered during a study of neurological immune-mediated disorders. Within the sample, this clonotype is large. Its antigen is not identified. Overall study findings and caveats: None of the CDR3 amino acid sequences of expanded clones were shared across subjects, and this suggested private repertoires in all groups.

Trimming took off 3 bases at V and 0 bases at J, with 14 bases between the two ends. Per the germline V gene, CDR1 is DFQATT and CDR2 is SNEGSKA (reference sequence). The CDR3 sequence is 15 residues long. It was by 5'RACE with 10-nucleotide random UMIs that the cDNA was made. One entry per CDR3 protein, called by TCRdb with MiXCR from the 5' RACE reads. The table lists tens of thousands of distinct CDR3 sequences, 10% of them singletons, with 6.6% in the top ten. This clonotype originated in a woman younger than 45 with HTLV-1-associated myelopathy (HAM/TSP). V usage is TRBV20-1 and J usage is TRBJ1-1; D ambiguous. Sequenced input: PBMCs. As DNA, the CDR3 is TGCAGTGCTAGGCGGGAACGGATAATGAACACTGAAGCTTTCTTT. Protein product: CSARRERIMNTEAFF.